This TCR beta chain was sequenced during a study of response to subunit inactivated influenza vaccine. TCRdb reprocessed the RT-PCR reads via MiXCR and lists one record per CDR3 protein. Of approximately 530,000 distinct CDR3 sequences in the sample, more than 7% were seen once. Study-level points and caveats: Researchers suggested that each seasonal influenza vaccination recruits few new T cells.

Germline CDR1 and CDR2: MNHNS and SASEGT. Trimming took 6 bases from V and 0 from J; bases not matched to a gene: 12. CDR3 length: 19 amino acids. This clonotype has at least ten counts. Its antigen is not identified. The sequencing used PBMCs from blood, collected less than 30 months after vaccination. This receptor was taken from a man aged 45-69 years who received an inactivated influenza vaccine. The chain has TRBV6-1 and TRBJ2-3; 13 bases are a match to TRBD2. CDR3 DNA: TGTGCCAGCAGCCTTCCGGGACTAGCGGGACCTCCTAGCACAGATACGCAGTATTTT. Translated, it gives CASSLPGLAGPPSTDTQYF.